What follows are 11 T cell receptor beta chains derived from one specimen sequenced in a study of Ad26.COV2.S vaccination and SARS-CoV-2 variants. Treatment given: around 19 received Ad26.COV2.S at low or high dose, single or two shots; 5 received placebo; per-sample allocation not given. Sampling occurred on day 63 after the first vaccine or placebo injection. Sequencing used immunoSEQ multiplex PCR; TCRdb keeps in-frame clones, though not all of them. The data contain hundreds of thousands of clones, under 90% of them singletons. The sample consisted of peripheral blood, taken in a trial of Ad26.COV2.S vaccine versus placebo. Every receptor here comes from a person aged 18 to 59 who received the Ad26.COV2.S COVID-19 vaccine or a placebo.

CDR3 DNA: TGTGCCAGCCAGCTAGCGGCGAACACCGGGGAGCTGTTTTTT. Translated, it gives CASQLAANTGELFF. The chain couples TRBV2 to TRBJ2-2; 7 bases align to TRBD2. CDR3 length: 14 residues. Germline CDR1 SNHLY, CDR2 FYNNEI. V was pared by 8 bases and J by 0 bases, with 3 bases of the junction left unmatched. Drawing the rest from reference TRBV2 and TRBJ2-2, the complete variable domain is EPEVTQTPSHQVTQMGQEVILRCVPISNHLYFYWYRQILGQKVEFLVSFYNNEISEKSEIFDDQFSVERPDGSNFTLKIRSTKLEDSAMYFCASQLAANTGELFFGEGSRLTVL.

The V gene is TRBV6-6, the J gene TRBJ1-4; perhaps TRBD1 as D (5 bases). CDR1 MNHNY and CDR2 SVGAGI come from the germline V gene (reference sequence). V lost 3 bases to trimming and J lost 7 bases, with 18 bases between them. This CDR3 region has 16 residues. CDR3 in amino acids: CASSYSDPGGGEKLFF. As DNA, the CDR3 is TGTGCCAGCAGTTATTCAGACCCCGGCGGGGGTGAAAAACTGTTTTTT.

J is TRBJ2-3 and V is TRBV21-1; TRBD2, as called in the table, went unchecked against the DNA. TRBV21-1 is tagged as a pseudogene. The CDR3 is made up of 15 amino acids. The DNA of the CDR3 is TGTGCCAGCAGCACCCATAGCGGTAGCACAGATACGCAGTATTTT. Amino acid sequence: CASSTHSGSTDTQYF.

V is TRBV6-5 and J is TRBJ2-1; 7 bases line up with TRBD1. CDR1 is MNHEY and CDR2 is SVGAGI in the germline V gene. The J segment lost 10 bases and the V segment lost 7 bases, leaving 7 bases of the junction unmatched. The CDR3 length is 12 residues. Here the CDR3 reads CASITTGKEQFF. The DNA for the CDR3 is TGTGCCAGCATCACGACAGGGAAAGAGCAGTTCTTC.

The count of this clone is one. V gene TRBV5-5 combines with J gene TRBJ2-1; D uncertain. The CDR3 consists of 17 residues. From germline, CDR1 is SGHKS and CDR2 YYEKEE (reference sequence). With 0 bases removed from V and 0 bases from J, the gap between germline ends came to 13 bases. CDR3 sequence reads: CASSLGPPFSSYNEQFF. The CDR3 DNA sequence: TGTGCCAGCAGCTTGGGTCCCCCCTTCAGCTCCTACAATGAGCAGTTCTTC. The full variable domain, in which reference TRBV5-5 and TRBJ2-1 provide the parts outside the CDR3, is DAGVTQSPTHLIKTRGQQVTLRCSPISGHKSVSWYQQVLGQGPQFIFQYYEKEERGRGNFPDRFSARQFPNYSSELNVNALLLGDSALYLCASSLGPPFSSYNEQFFGPGTRLTVL.

This chain joins TRBV11-2 and TRBJ2-3; 7 nucleotides align to TRBD2. Germline CDR1 reads SGHAT; CDR2 reads FQNNGV. The CDR3 runs to 13 residues. Germline trimming cut 8 bases from V and 3 bases from J; bases unmatched to any gene: 5. The CDR3 spells CASGEGSTDTQYF. CDR3 nucleotides: TGTGCCAGCGGGGAGGGTTCTACAGATACGCAGTATTTT.

This clone showed up just a few times. The chain carries TRBV30 and TRBJ1-6; D not certain. V shed 2 bases and J shed 9 bases, with 8 bases lying between them. CDR1 and CDR2 from the germline V gene are GTSNPN and SVGIG (reference sequence). The CDR3 is made up of 12 amino acids. The CDR3 DNA reads TGTGCCTGGAGTAAAAGAAGTTCACCCCTCCACTTT. Translation: CAWSKRSSPLHF.

This chain joins TRBV18 and TRBJ2-6; 11 bases align to TRBD2. Looked up from germline, CDR1 is KGHSH and CDR2 is LQKENI. The CDR3 spans 22 residues. Trimming took 3 bases from V and 4 from J; bases not matched to a gene: 20. CDR3 sequence reads: CASSPRLTGTSGPLGGANVLTF. The CDR3 DNA is TGTGCCAGCTCACCCAGACTTACCGGGACTAGCGGCCCCCTGGGAGGGGCCAACGTCCTGACTTTC.

The chain carries TRBV4-1 and TRBJ2-7; 8 nucleotides align to TRBD1. V trimming: 3 bases; J trimming: 4 bases; junction bases outside the gene matches: 8. The CDR3 is made up of 15 amino acids. CDR1 is MGHRA, CDR2 YSYEKL, per germline. CDR3 sequence reads: CASSHTGTGEYEQYF. CDR3 nucleotides: TGCGCCAGCAGCCATACCGGGACAGGAGAATACGAGCAGTACTTC.

The J gene is TRBJ1-2, the V gene TRBV19; TRBD1 matches at 11 bases. The J segment lost 8 bases and the V segment lost 5 bases, leaving 13 bases of the junction unmatched. CDR1 LNHDA and CDR2 SQIVND come from the germline V gene (reference sequence). CDR3 size: 16 residues. The CDR3 bases are TGTGCCAGTAGTCTCGGACAGGGGGCCCACAAGGAGGGCTACACCTTC. Its protein is CASSLGQGAHKEGYTF.

This chain links TRBV7-9 with TRBJ1-1; D is unclear. The V end was cut by 5 bases, the J end by 3 bases, with 10 bases between. CDR1 SEHNR and CDR2 FQNEAQ come from the germline V gene (reference sequence). The CDR3 is 13 residues long. Here the CDR3 reads CASSLQDYTEAFF. CDR3 sequence (DNA): TGTGCCAGCAGCCTACAAGACTACACTGAAGCTTTCTTT.